This TCR beta chain was sequenced in a study of T cells after yellow fever vaccination. Details on this clonotype: Its antigen is not identified.

Germline assignment: CDR1 MNHEY and CDR2 SVGEGT. V lost 2 bases and J lost 7, with 10 bases in between. This CDR3 spans 13 amino acids. TCRdb recomputed calls from the 5' RACE reads with MiXCR, one row per CDR3 protein. The sample includes about 260,000 distinct CDR3 sequences, about 5.2% of them seen just once. Study results and caveats: Weaker in magnitude, the secondary response showed a faster peak on day 5 versus 15. Clonotypes appearing in both CD4 and CD8 compartments existed, and their share was small.

J is TRBJ2-3 and V is TRBV6-2 or TRBV6-3, with a weak D call TRBD2 (5 bases). The sample in question was CD4+ T cells sorted from PBMCs, obtained on the day of the yellow fever booster vaccination. The receptor was isolated from a man younger than 35 who received the YFV17D yellow fever vaccine. CDR3 residues: CASSYPGKYTQYF. CDR3 DNA: TGTGCCAGCAGTTACCCCGGGAAGTATACGCAGTATTTT.